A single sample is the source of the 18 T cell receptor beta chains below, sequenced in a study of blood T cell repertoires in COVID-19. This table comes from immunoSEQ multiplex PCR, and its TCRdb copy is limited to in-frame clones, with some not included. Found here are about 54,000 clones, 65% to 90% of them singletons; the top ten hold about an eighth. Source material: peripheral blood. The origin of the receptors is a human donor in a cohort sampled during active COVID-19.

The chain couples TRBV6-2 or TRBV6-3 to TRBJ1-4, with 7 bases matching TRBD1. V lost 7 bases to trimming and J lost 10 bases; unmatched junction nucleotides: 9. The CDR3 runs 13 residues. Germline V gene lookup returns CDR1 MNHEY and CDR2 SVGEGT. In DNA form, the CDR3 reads TGTGCCAGCACCCCACCAGGGGGGCTAAAACTGTTTTTT. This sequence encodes CASTPPGGLKLFF.

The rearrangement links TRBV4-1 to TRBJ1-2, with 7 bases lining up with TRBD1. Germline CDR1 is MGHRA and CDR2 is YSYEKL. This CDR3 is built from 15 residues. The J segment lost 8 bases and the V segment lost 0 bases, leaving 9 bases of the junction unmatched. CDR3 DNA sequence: TGCGCCAGCAGCCAAGATCCCCAGGGGGATGGAGGCTACACCTTC. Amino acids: CASSQDPQGDGGYTF.

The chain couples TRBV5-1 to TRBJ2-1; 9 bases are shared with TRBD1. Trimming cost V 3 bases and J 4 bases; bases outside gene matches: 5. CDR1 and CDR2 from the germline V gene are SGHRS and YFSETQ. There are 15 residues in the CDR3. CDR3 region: CASSYGQGFYNEQFF. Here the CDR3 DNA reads TGCGCCAGCAGCTACGGACAGGGGTTTTACAATGAGCAGTTCTTC.

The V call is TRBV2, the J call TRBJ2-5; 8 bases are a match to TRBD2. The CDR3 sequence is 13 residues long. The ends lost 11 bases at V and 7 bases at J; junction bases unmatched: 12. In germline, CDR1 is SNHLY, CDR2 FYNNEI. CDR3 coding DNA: TGTGCCGGTCAACTAGCGGTCGCTAGGACCCAGTACTTC. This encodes CAGQLAVARTQYF.

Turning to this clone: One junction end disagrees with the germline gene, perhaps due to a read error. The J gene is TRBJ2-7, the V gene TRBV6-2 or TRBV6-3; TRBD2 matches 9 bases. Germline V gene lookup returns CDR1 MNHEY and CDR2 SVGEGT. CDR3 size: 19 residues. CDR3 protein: CASSTLLTSGTIYSNEQYF. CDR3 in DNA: TGTGCCAGCAGCACCCTACTGACTAGCGGAACCATTTACTCCAACGAGCAGTACTTC.

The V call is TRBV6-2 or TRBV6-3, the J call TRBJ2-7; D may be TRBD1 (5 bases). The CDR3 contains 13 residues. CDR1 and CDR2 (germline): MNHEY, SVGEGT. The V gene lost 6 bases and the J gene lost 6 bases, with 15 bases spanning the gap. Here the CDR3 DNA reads TGTGCCAGCAGCTTCCCGACAGAAGCCGAGCAGTACTTC. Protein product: CASSFPTEAEQYF.

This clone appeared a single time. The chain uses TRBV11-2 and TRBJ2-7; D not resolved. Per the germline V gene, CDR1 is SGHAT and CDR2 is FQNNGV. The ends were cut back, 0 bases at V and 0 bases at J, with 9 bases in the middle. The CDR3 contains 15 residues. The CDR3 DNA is TGTGCCAGCAGCTTAGACTTTGGCCACTCCTACGAGCAGTACTTC. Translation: CASSLDFGHSYEQYF.

The CDR3 region has the DNA TGTGCCAGCAGCTCCCCCGGGACAGGGGCCTACAATGAGCAGTTCTTC. It is translated as CASSSPGTGAYNEQFF. The chain has TRBV7-6 and TRBJ2-1; the match to TRBD1 covers 10 bases. V shed 4 bases and J 2 bases; nucleotides not matched to a gene: 5. Germline CDR1 and CDR2: SGHVS and FNYEAQ. The CDR3 covers 16 residues.

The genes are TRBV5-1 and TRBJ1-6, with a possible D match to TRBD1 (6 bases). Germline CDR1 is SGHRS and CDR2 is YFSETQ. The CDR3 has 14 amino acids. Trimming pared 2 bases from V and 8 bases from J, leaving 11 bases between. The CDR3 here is CASSFQGHDSPLHF. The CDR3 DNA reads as TGCGCCAGCAGCTTCCAGGGACACGATTCACCCCTCCACTTT.

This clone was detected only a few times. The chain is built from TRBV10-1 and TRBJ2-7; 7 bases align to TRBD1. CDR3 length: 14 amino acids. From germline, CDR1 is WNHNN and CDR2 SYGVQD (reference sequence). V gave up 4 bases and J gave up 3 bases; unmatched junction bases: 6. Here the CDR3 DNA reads TGCGCCAGCAGTGGGCGAAGGGACAGCTACGAGCAGTACTTC. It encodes CASSGRRDSYEQYF.

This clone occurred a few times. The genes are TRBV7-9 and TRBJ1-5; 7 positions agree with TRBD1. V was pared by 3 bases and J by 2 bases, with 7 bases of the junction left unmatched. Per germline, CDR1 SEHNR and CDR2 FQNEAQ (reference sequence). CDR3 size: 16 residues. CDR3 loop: CASSFQGGAGNQPQHF. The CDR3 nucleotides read TGTGCCAGCAGCTTTCAAGGGGGCGCGGGCAATCAGCCCCAGCATTTT.

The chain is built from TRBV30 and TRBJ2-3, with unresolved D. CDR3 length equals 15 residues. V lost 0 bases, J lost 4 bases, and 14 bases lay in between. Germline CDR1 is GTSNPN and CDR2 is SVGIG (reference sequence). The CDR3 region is CAWSVALLESDTQYF. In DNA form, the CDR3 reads TGTGCCTGGAGTGTAGCGCTTTTGGAATCAGATACGCAGTATTTT.

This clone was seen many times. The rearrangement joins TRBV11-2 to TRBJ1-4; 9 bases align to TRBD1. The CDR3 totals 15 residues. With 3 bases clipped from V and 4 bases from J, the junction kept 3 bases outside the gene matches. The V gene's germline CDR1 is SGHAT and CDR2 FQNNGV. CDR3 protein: CASSFGTGINEKLFF. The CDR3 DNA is TGTGCCAGCAGCTTCGGGACAGGGATTAATGAAAAACTGTTTTTT.

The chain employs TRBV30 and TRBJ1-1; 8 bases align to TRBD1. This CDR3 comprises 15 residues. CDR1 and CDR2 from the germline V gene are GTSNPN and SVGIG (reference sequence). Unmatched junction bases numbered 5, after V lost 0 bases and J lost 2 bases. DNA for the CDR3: TGTGCCTGGAGTGTACCGACAGGGGCAAACACTGAAGCTTTCTTT. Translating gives CAWSVPTGANTEAFF.

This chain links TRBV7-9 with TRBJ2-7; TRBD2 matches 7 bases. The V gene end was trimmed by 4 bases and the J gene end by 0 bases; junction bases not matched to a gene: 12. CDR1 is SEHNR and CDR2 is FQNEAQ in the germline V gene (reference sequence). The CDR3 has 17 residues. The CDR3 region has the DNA TGTGCCAGCAGCTCACCTATGGGGAGGGTCCTCTCCTACGAGCAGTACTTC. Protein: CASSSPMGRVLSYEQYF.

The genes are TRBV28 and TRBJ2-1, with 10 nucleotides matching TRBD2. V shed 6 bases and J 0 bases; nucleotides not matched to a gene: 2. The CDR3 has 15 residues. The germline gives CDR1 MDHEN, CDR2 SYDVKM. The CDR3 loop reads CASSPSGSSYNEQFF. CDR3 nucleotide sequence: TGTGCCAGCAGCCCTAGCGGGAGCTCCTACAATGAGCAGTTCTTC. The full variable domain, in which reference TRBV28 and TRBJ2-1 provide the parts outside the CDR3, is DVKVTQSSRYLVKRTGEKVFLECVQDMDHENMFWYRQDPGLGLRLIYFSYDVKMKEKGDIPEGYSVSREKKERFSLILESASTNQTSMYLCASSPSGSSYNEQFFGPGTRLTVL.

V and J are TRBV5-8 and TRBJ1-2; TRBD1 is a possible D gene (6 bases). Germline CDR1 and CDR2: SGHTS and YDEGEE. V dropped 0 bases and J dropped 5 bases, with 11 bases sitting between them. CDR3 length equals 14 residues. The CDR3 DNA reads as TGTGCCAGCAGCTTGGCCAGGGGACCTTATGGCTACACCTTC. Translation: CASSLARGPYGYTF.

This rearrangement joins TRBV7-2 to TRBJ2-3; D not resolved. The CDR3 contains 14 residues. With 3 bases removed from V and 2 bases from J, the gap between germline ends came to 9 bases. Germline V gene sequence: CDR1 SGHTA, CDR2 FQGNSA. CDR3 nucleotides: TGTGCCAGCAGCTTCTCTAGTTACACAGATACGCAGTATTTT. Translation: CASSFSSYTDTQYF.